The rows below give T cell receptor beta chains drawn from one sample of a study of blood T cell repertoires in COVID-19. Profiled with immunoSEQ multiplex PCR; TCRdb holds only in-frame clones, not every one. This sample has around 220,000 clones, with about 90% found just once. What was sequenced was peripheral blood. The source is a woman aged 45 to 65 with acute or convalescent COVID-19. CDR3s include the opening cysteine and the closing phenylalanine or tryptophan. The D gene is left open where the match is weak. Size is omitted from some rows. Given values are once, few, many or a class for expanded clones.

size	D	length	V	J	DNA	CDR3
.	TRBD1	16	TRBV7-2	TRBJ1-6	TGTGCCAGCAGCTTATATGGACAGGGAGGTAATTCACCCCTCCACTTT	CASSLYGQGGNSPLHF
few	TRBD1	15	TRBV3-1/TRBV3-2	TRBJ1-6	TGTGCCAGCAGCCCACCCGGGACAGTCAATTCACCCCTCCACTTT	CASSPPGTVNSPLHF
.	.	14	TRBV19	TRBJ2-7	TGTGCCAGTAGTCCCCGGAGGGGCCTCTACGAGCAGTACTTC	CASSPRRGLYEQYF
.	.	13	TRBV6-5	TRBJ1-1	TGTGCCAGCAGAAGGACAGCCAACACTGAAGCTTTCTTT	CASRRTANTEAFF
once	TRBD1	14	TRBV19	TRBJ1-2	TGTGCCAGTAACCGGGCAGGGGGTGGCTATGGCTACACCTTC	CASNRAGGGYGYTF
.	TRBD2	15	TRBV7-6	TRBJ2-3	TGTGCCAGCAGCCCGCGGGCGGGAGTGCCAGATACGCAGTATTTT	CASSPRAGVPDTQYF
.	TRBD1	16	TRBV7-2	TRBJ2-7	TGTGCCAGCAGCTTAGCGACAGGGGGCGCCCTCTACGAGCAGTACTTC	CASSLATGGALYEQYF
.	TRBD1	12	TRBV11-3	TRBJ2-6	TGTGCCAGCACCATACAGGGGGGCGTCCTGACTTTC	CASTIQGGVLTF
.	.	15	TRBV5-4	TRBJ2-5	TGTGCCAGCAGCTTGGCCGCCGGGGTCCAAGAGACCCAGTACTTC	CASSLAAGVQETQYF
.	TRBD2	16	TRBV5-4	TRBJ2-3	TGTGCCAGCAGCTCCTCGCTAGCGGGGGGGCAAGATACGCAGTATTTT	CASSSSLAGGQDTQYF
.	TRBD2	15	TRBV6-5	TRBJ2-5	TGTGCCAGCACCAAACTCGGGGGGGCTCAAGAGACCCAGTACTTC	CASTKLGGAQETQYF
.	TRBD1	14	TRBV6-5	TRBJ2-7	TGTGCCAGCAGTTACGGACAGGGGGTTTACGAGCAGTACTTC	CASSYGQGVYEQYF
.	TRBD1	16	TRBV9	TRBJ2-2	TGTGCCAGCAGCGTAACGACAGGGTCCTACACCGGGGAGCTGTTTTTT	CASSVTTGSYTGELFF
once	.	15	TRBV6-2/TRBV6-3	TRBJ1-1	TGTGCCAGCAGTTACAGGGCAGGGGTGAACACTGAAGCTTTCTTT	CASSYRAGVNTEAFF
.	.	14	TRBV5-1	TRBJ2-2	TGCGCCAGCTATGCGGGGTATAGCACCGGGGAGCTGTTTTTT	CASYAGYSTGELFF
.	.	16	TRBV7-8	TRBJ2-2	TGTGCCAGCAGCCCGCGGACTAATACTTACACCGGGGAGCTGTTTTTT	CASSPRTNTYTGELFF
.	.	14	TRBV6-5	TRBJ1-2	TGTGCCAGTGTTAAAGCGGCGAGTGGCTATGGCTACACCTTC	CASVKAASGYGYTF
.	TRBD1	16	TRBV14	TRBJ1-5	TGTGCCAGCAGCCTCATACGGGGCAGGGGGCCTCAGCCCCAGCATTTT	CASSLIRGRGPQPQHF
few	TRBD1	15	TRBV30	TRBJ2-3	TGTGCCTGGAGTGCCGACACAGGGGCCGGGGATACGCAGTATTTT	CAWSADTGAGDTQYF
once	.	15	TRBV28	TRBJ2-7	TGTGCCAGCAGTTCCGCCCCTGACAGAGCCTACGAGCAGTACTTC	CASSSAPDRAYEQYF
.	.	13	TRBV11-2	TRBJ1-1	TGTGCCAGCAGCTCGGGACACAACACTGAAGCTTTCTTT	CASSSGHNTEAFF
.	.	16	TRBV7-6	TRBJ1-2	TGTGCCAGCAGCGCGGGCGCGACGACAATCTACTCTGGCTACACCTTC	CASSAGATTIYSGYTF
.	.	15	TRBV6-2/TRBV6-3	TRBJ2-3	TGTGCCAGCAGTTATAGGGGCTACAACACAGATACGCAGTATTTT	CASSYRGYNTDTQYF
.	.	14	TRBV3-1/TRBV3-2	TRBJ1-3	TGTGCCAGCAGCCAAGACCGTACTGGAAACACCATATATTTT	CASSQDRTGNTIYF
few	TRBD1	17	TRBV3-1/TRBV3-2	TRBJ1-3	TGTGCCAGCAGCCAAGCCGGACAGGTCTTCTCTGGAAACACCATATATTTT	CASSQAGQVFSGNTIYF
.	.	12	TRBV12-3/TRBV12-4	TRBJ2-3	TGTGCCAGCAGTCGGAGGGCTGATACGCAGTATTTT	CASSRRADTQYF
.	.	13	TRBV6-1	TRBJ2-3	TGTGCCAGCAGTGAGACAGGCACAGATACGCAGTATTTT	CASSETGTDTQYF
.	.	14	TRBV24-1	TRBJ2-3	TGTGCCACCAGTATGGCAGGGGAACCAGATACGCAGTATTTT	CATSMAGEPDTQYF
.	TRBD2	14	TRBV5-6	TRBJ2-7	TGTGCCAGCAGCTTAACTAGCGGGTCCTACGAGCAGTACTTC	CASSLTSGSYEQYF
.	.	14	TRBV11-3	TRBJ1-2	TGTGCCAGCAGCTTAGACCTGGGGCCATATGGCTACACCTTC	CASSLDLGPYGYTF
.	.	15	TRBV9	TRBJ2-7	TGTGCCAGCAGCCCCCGTAGGGGGACGGATTACGAGCAGTACTTC	CASSPRRGTDYEQYF
.	.	13	TRBV7-9	TRBJ2-3	TGTGCCAGCAGCCCCGGCGGGGCAGATACGCAGTATTTT	CASSPGGADTQYF
.	.	17	TRBV6-2/TRBV6-3	TRBJ2-3	TGTGCCAGCAGTCCCCTGGGTAGCGGCGAGAGCACAGATACGCAGTATTTT	CASSPLGSGESTDTQYF
.	.	15	TRBV5-1	TRBJ1-2	TGCGCCAGCAGTTTGTCTATTGGCGCACAGGGAGGCTACACCTTC	CASSLSIGAQGGYTF
.	.	14	TRBV10-3	TRBJ2-6	TGTGCCATCAGTGAAGGGGATGGGGCCAACGTCCTGACTTTC	CAISEGDGANVLTF
few	TRBD1	15	TRBV7-2	TRBJ2-2	TGTGCCAGCAGCCTTTCAGGGGGCCGCACCGGGGAGCTGTTTTTT	CASSLSGGRTGELFF
.	TRBD2	16	TRBV5-4	TRBJ2-1	TGTGCCAGCAGCACCAAAGCGGGGGGGCTTGGCAATGAGCAGTTCTTC	CASSTKAGGLGNEQFF
.	.	17	TRBV6-2/TRBV6-3	TRBJ2-6	TGTGCCAGCAGTTTTCCCTGGGCCTCCTCTGGGGCCAACGTCCTGACTTTC	CASSFPWASSGANVLTF
.	.	16	TRBV9	TRBJ1-4	TGTGCCAGCAGCGTAGGACTCAGCGCAACTAATGAAAAACTGTTTTTT	CASSVGLSATNEKLFF
.	.	11	TRBV24-1	TRBJ1-4	TGTGCCACCAGTGACAGAGAAAAACTGTTTTTT	CATSDREKLFF
.	TRBD2	17	TRBV2	TRBJ2-1	TGTGCCAGCAGTTTCCGACTAGCGGGGGGCATCTACAATGAGCAGTTCTTC	CASSFRLAGGIYNEQFF
.	.	11	TRBV11-2	TRBJ2-5	TGTGCCAGCAGCCCTAAGGAGACCCAGTACTTC	CASSPKETQYF
.	.	15	TRBV30	TRBJ2-3	TGTGCCTGGAGTGCCTTAGAAGCCCCCACAGATACGCAGTATTTT	CAWSALEAPTDTQYF
.	.	13	TRBV18	TRBJ2-7	TGTGCCAGCTCACCAAACAGGGTCGACGAGCAGTACTTC	CASSPNRVDEQYF
once	TRBD2	15	TRBV5-6	TRBJ2-1	TGTGCCAGCAGTCCCTGGCGGGAGAAGGGCAATGAGCAGTTCTTC	CASSPWREKGNEQFF